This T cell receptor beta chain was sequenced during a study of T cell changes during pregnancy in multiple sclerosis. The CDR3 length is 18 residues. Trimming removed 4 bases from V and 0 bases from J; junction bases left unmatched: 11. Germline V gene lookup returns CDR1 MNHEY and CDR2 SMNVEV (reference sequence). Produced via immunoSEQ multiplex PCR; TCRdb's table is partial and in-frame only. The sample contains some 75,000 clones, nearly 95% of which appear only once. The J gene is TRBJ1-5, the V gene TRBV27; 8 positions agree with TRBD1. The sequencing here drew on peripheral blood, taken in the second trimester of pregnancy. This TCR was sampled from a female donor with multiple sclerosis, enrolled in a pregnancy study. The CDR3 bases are TGTGCCAGCAGTTCCGGACAGGGAGGAGGGTATAGCAATCAGCCCCAGCATTTT. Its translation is CASSSGQGGGYSNQPQHF.